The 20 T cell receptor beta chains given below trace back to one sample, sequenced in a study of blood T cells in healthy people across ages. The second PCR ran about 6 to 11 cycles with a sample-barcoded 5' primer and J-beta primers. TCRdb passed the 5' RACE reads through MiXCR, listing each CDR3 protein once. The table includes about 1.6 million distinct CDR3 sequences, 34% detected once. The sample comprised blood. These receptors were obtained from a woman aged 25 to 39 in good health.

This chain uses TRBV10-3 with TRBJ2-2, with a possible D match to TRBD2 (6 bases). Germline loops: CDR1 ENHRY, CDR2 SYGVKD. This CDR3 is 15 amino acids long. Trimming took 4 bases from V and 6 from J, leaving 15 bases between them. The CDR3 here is CAISAENSGAGELFF. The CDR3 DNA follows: TGTGCCATCAGTGCTGAGAATTCGGGGGCCGGGGAGCTGTTTTTT.

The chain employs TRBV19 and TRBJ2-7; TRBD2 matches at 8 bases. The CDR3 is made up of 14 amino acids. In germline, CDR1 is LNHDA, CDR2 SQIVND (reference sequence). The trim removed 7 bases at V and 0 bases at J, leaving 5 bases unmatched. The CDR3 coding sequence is TGTGCCAGTAAAGGCGGGGGGCCCTCCTACGAGCAGTACTTC. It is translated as CASKGGGPSYEQYF.

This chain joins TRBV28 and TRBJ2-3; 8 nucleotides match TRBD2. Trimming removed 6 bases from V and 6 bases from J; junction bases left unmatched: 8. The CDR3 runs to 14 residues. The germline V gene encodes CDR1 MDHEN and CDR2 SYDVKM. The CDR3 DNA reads TGTGCCAGCAGGTGGAGCGGGGGAGGCGATACGCAGTATTTT. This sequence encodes CASRWSGGGDTQYF.

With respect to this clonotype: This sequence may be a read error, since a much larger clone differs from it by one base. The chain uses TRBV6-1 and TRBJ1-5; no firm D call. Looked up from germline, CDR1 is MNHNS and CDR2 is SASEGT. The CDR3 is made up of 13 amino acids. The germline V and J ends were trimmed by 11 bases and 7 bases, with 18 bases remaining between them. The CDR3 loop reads CAGLGGWQQPQHF. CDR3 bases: TGTGCCGGCCTTGGAGGATGGCAACAGCCCCAGCATTTT.

CDR3 bases: TGTGCCAGCAGTAAACATGGGGGGATGAACACTGAAGCTTTCTTT. It yields the protein CASSKHGGMNTEAFF. This chain connects TRBV28 to TRBJ1-1; the D gene is possibly TRBD1 (5 bases). This CDR3 is 15 amino acids long. Trimming removed 5 bases from V and 0 bases from J, with 13 bases in between. Looked up from germline, CDR1 is MDHEN and CDR2 is SYDVKM. Based on the CDR3 plus reference TRBV28 and TRBJ1-1, the full variable domain is DVKVTQSSRYLVKRTGEKVFLECVQDMDHENMFWYRQDPGLGLRLIYFSYDVKMKEKGDIPEGYSVSREKKERFSLILESASTNQTSMYLCASSKHGGMNTEAFFGQGTRLTVV.

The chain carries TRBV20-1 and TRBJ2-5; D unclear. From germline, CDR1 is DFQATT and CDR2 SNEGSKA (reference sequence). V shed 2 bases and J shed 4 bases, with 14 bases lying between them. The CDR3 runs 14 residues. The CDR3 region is CSARPAGRRETQYF. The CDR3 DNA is TGCAGTGCTAGACCAGCCGGGCGGAGAGAGACCCAGTACTTC.

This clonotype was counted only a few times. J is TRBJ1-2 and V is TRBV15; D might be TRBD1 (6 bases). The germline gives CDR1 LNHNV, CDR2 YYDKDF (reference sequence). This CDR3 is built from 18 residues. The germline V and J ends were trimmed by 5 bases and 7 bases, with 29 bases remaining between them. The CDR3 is CATSSLGDLQGRYSGYTF. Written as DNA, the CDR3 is TGTGCCACCAGCTCCCTAGGGGACCTACAGGGTCGATACTCTGGCTACACCTTC.

The CDR3 DNA is TGTGCCAGCAGCGCATCTACAGGGTTGGTTATAGCTTTCTTT. Protein sequence: CASSASTGLVIAFF. The J gene is TRBJ1-1, the V gene TRBV7-2; a weak D match, TRBD1 (6 bases). Looked up from germline, CDR1 is SGHTA and CDR2 is FQGNSA. This CDR3 contains 14 residues. The V end was cut by 5 bases, the J end by 10 bases, with 20 bases between.

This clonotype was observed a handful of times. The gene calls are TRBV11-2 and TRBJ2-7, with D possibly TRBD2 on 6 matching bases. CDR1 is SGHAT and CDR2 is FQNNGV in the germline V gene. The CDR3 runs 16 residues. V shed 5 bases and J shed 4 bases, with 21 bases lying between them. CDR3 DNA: TGTGCCAGCAGCCTGGTCGGGGGACTCAGGTGGTACGAGCAGTACTTC. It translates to CASSLVGGLRWYEQYF.

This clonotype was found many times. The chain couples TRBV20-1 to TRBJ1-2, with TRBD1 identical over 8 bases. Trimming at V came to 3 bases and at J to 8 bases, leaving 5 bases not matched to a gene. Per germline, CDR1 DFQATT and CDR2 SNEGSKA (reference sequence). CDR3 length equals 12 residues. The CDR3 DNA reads TGCAGTGCTAGTAACAGGGGGTTAGGCTACACCTTC. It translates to CSASNRGLGYTF.

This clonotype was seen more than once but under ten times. In nucleotides, the CDR3 is TGTGCCATCAGTGAGTCGATTCAGAGCGGCGAGCAGTACTTC. It specifies CAISESIQSGEQYF. This chain uses TRBV10-3 with TRBJ2-5; tentatively, D is TRBD2 (5 bases). The last part of the DNA fits TRBJ2-7 better; the J call may be wrong. Germline assignment: CDR1 ENHRY and CDR2 SYGVKD. CDR3 length: 14 residues.

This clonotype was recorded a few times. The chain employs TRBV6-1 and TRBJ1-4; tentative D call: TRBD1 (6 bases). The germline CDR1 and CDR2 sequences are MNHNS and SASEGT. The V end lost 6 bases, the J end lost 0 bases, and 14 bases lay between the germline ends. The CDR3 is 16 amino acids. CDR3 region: CASRRQASATNEKLFF. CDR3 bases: TGTGCCAGCAGGAGACAGGCCTCGGCAACTAATGAAAAACTGTTTTTT.

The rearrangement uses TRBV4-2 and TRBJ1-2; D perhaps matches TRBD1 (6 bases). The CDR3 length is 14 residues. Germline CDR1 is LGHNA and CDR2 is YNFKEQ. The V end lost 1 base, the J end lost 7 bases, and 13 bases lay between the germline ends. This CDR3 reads CASSQVAGESGYTF. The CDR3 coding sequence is TGTGCCAGCAGCCAAGTGGCAGGGGAGAGTGGCTACACCTTC.

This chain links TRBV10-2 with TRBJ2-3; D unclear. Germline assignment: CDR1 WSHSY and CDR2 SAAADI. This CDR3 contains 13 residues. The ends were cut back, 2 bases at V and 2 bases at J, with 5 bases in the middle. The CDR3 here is CASSEIVTDTQYF. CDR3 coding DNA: TGCGCCAGCAGTGAGATAGTCACAGATACGCAGTATTTT.

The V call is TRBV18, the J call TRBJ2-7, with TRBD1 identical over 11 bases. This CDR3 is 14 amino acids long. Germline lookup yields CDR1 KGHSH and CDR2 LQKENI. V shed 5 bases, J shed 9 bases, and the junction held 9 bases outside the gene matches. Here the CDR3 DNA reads TGTGCCAGCTCAGGTGGACAGGGGGCTTATTGGCAGTACTTC. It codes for CASSGGQGAYWQYF.

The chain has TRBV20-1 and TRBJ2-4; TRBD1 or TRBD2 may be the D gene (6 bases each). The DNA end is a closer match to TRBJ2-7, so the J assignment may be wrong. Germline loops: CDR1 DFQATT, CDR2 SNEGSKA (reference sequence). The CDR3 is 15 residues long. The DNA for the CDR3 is TGCAGTGCTCAGGAGGGACACATGACTGCCTACGAGCAGTACTTC. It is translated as CSAQEGHMTAYEQYF.

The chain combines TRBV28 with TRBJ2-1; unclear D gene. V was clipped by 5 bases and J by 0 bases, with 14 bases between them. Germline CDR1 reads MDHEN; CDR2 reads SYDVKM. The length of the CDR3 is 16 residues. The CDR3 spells CASSIGVLSSYNEQFF. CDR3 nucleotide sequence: TGTGCCAGCAGTATCGGAGTTTTGAGCTCCTACAATGAGCAGTTCTTC.

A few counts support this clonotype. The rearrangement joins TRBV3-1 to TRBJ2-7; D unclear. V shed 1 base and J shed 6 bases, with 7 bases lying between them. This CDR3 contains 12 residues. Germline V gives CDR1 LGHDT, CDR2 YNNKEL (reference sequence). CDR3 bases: TGTGCCAGCAGCCAAGGGCTGGTCGAGCAGTACTTC. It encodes CASSQGLVEQYF.

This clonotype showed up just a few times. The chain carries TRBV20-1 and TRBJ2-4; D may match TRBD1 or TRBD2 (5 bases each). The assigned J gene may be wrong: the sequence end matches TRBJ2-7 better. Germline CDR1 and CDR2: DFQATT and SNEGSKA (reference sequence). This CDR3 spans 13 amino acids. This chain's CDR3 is CSAYGKGTHEQYF. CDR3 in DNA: TGCAGTGCGTACGGGAAGGGGACCCACGAGCAGTACTTC.

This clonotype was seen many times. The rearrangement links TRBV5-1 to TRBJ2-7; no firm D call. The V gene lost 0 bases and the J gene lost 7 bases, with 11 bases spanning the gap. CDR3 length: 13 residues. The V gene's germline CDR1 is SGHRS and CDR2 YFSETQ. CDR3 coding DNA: TGCGCCAGCAGCTTGGCCAGTCCCTTGGAGCAGTACTTC. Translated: CASSLASPLEQYF.